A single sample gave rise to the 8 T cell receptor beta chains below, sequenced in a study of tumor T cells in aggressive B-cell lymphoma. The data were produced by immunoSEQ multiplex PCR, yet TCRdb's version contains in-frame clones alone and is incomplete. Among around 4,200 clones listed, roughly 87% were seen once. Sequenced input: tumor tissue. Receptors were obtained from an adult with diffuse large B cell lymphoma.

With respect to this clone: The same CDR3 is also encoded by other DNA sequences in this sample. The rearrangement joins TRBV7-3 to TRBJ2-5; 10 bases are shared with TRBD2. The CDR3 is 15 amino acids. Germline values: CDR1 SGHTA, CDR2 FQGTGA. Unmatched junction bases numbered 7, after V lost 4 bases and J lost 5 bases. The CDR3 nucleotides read TGTGCCAGCAGCTCGAGCGGGGGGGCCGGCGAGACCCAGTACTTC. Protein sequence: CASSSSGGAGETQYF.

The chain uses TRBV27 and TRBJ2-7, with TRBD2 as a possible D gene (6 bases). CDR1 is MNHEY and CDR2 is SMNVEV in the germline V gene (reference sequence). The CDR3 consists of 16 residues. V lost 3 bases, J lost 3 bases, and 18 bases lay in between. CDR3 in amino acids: CASSFARDSGIYEQYF. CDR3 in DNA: TGTGCCAGCAGTTTCGCCCGGGACTCTGGAATCTACGAGCAGTACTTC.

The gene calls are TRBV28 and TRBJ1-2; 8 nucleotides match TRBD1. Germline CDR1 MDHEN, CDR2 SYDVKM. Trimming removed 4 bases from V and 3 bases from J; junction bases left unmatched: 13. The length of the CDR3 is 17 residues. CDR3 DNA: TGTGCCAGCAGTTCCCTCATTCAGGGGGCGGGCGACTATGGCTACACCTTC. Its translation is CASSSLIQGAGDYGYTF.

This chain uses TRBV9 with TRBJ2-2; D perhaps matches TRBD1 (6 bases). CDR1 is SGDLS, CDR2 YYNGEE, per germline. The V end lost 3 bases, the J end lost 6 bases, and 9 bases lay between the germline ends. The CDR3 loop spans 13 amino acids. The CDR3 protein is CASSDRTAGELFF. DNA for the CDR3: TGTGCCAGCAGCGACCGGACAGCCGGGGAGCTGTTTTTT.

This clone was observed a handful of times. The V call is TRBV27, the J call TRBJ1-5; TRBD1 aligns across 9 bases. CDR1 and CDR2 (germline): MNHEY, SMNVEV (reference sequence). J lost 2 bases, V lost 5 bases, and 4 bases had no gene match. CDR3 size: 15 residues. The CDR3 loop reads CASSPGQGGNQPQHF. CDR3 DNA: TGTGCCAGCAGTCCGGGACAGGGAGGCAATCAGCCCCAGCATTTT.

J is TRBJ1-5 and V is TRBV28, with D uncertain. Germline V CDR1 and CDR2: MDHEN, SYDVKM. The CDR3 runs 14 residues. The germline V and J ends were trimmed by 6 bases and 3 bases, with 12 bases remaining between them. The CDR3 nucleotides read TGTGCCAGCAGCCAAAAGGCGGCCAATCAGCCCCAGCATTTT. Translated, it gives CASSQKAANQPQHF.

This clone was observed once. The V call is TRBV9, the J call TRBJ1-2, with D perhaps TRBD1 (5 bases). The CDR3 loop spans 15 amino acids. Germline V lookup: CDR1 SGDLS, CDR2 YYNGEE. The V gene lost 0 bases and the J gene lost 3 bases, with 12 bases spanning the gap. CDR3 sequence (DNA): TGTGCCAGCAGCGTAGAGGAGGGAGGGGACTATGGCTACACCTTC. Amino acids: CASSVEEGGDYGYTF.

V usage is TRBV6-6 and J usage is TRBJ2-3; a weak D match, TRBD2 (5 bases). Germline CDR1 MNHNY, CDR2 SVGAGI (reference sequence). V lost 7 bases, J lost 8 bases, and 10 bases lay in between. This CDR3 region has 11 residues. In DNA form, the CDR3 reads TGTGCCAGCACCCCGCGGGTTACGCAGTATTTT. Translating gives CASTPRVTQYF.